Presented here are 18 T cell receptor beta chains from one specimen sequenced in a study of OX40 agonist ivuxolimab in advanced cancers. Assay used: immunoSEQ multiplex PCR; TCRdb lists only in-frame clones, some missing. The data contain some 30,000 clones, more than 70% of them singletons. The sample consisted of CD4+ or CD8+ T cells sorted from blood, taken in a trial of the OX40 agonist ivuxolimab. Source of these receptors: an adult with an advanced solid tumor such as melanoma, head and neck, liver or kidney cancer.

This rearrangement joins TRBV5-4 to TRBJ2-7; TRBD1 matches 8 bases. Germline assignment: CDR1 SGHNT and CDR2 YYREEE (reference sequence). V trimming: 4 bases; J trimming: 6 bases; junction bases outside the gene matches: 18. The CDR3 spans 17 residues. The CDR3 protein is CASSGGTGLTEVSEQYF. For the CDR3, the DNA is TGTGCCAGCAGCGGGGGGACAGGATTGACGGAAGTCAGCGAGCAGTACTTC. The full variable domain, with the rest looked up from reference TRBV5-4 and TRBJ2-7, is ETGVTQSPTHLIKTRGQQVTLRCSSQSGHNTVSWYQQALGQGPQFIFQYYREEENGRGNFPPRFSGLQFPNYSSELNVNALELDDSALYLCASSGGTGLTEVSEQYFGPGTRLTVT.

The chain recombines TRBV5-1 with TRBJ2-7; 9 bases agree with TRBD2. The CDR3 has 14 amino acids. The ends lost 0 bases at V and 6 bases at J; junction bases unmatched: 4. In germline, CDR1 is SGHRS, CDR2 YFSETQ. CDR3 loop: CASSLVAGEGEQYF. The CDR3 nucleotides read TGCGCCAGCAGCTTGGTAGCGGGAGAAGGCGAGCAGTACTTC.

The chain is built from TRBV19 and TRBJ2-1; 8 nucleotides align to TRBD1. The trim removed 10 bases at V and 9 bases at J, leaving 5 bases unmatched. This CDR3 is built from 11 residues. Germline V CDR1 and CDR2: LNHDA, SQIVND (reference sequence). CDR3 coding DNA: TGTGCCACCTACAGGGGGTTTGAGCAGTTCTTC. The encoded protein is CATYRGFEQFF.

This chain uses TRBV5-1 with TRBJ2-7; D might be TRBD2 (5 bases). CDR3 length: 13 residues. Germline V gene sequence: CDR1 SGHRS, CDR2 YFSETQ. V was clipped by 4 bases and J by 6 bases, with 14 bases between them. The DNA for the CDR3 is TGCGCCAGCAGCCCTACTCCCGGGGTCGAGCAGTACTTC. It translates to CASSPTPGVEQYF.

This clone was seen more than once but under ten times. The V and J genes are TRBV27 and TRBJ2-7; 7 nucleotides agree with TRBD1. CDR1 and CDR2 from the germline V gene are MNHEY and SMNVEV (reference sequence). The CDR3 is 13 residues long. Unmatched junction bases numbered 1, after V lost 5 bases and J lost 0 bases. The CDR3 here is CASSRDSSYEQYF. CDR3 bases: TGTGCCAGCAGTCGGGACAGCTCCTACGAGCAGTACTTC.

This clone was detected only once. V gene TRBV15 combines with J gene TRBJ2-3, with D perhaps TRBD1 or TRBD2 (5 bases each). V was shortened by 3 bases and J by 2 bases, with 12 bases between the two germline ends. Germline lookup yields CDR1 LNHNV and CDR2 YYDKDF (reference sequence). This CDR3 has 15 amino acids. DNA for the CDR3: TGTGCCACCAGCAGGACGGGGACCTACACAGATACGCAGTATTTT. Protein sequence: CATSRTGTYTDTQYF.

CDR3 protein: CASRGLGETQYF. For the CDR3, the DNA is TGTGCCAGCAGGGGGCTGGGAGAGACCCAGTACTTC. The genes are TRBV11-1 and TRBJ2-5, with D possibly TRBD1 on 5 matching bases. There are 12 residues in the CDR3. Trimming removed 6 bases from V and 4 bases from J, with 9 bases in between. The germline gives CDR1 SGHAT, CDR2 FQDESV (reference sequence).

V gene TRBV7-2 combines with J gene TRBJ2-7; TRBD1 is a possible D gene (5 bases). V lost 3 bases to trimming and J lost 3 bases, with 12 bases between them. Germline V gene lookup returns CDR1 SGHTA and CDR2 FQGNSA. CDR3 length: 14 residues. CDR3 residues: CASSFAGQGYEQYF. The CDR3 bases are TGTGCCAGCAGCTTTGCAGGTCAGGGCTACGAGCAGTACTTC.

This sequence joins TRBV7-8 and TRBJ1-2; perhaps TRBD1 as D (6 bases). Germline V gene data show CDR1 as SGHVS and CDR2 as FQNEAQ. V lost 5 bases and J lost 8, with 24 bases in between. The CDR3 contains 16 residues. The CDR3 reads CASSPRSGTGQYGYTF. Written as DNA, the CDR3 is TGTGCCAGCAGCCCCAGGTCCGGAACAGGGCAATACGGCTACACCTTC.

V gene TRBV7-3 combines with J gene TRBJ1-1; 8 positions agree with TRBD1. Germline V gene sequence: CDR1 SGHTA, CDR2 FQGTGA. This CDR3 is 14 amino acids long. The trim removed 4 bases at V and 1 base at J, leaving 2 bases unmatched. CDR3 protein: CASSSTGANTEAFF. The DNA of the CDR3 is TGTGCCAGCAGCTCGACAGGGGCGAACACTGAAGCTTTCTTT.

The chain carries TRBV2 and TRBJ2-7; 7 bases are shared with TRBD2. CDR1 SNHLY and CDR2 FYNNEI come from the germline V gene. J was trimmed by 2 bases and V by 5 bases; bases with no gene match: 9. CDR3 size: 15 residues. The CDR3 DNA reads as TGTGCCAGCAGTACTAGCGAGTTCGTGGCCTACGAGCAGTACTTC. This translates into CASSTSEFVAYEQYF.

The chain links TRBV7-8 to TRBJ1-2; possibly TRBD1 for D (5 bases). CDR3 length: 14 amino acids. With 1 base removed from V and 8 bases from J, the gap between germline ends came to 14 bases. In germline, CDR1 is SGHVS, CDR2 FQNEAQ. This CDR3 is CASSLGGGERGYTF. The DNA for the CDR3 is TGTGCCAGCAGCTTAGGGGGCGGGGAGAGAGGCTACACCTTC.

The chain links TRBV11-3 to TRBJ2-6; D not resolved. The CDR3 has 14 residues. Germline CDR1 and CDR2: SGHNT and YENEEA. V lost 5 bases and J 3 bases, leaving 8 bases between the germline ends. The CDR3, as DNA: TGTGCCAGCAGCCTGAGGAGTGGGGCCAACGTCCTGACTTTC. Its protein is CASSLRSGANVLTF.

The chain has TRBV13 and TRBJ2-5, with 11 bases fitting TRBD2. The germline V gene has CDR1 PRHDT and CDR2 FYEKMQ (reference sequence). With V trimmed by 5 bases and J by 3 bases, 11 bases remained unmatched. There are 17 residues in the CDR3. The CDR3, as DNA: TGTGCCAGCAGCATTTGGGTAGCGGGAGGGCCAGAAGAGACCCAGTACTTC. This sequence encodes CASSIWVAGGPEETQYF.

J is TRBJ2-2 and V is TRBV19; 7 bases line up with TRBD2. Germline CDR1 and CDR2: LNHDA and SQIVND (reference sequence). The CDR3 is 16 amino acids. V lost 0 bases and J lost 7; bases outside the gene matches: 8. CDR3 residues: CASSIDRVREIGELFF. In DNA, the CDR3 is TGTGCCAGTAGTATAGACCGGGTGCGGGAGATCGGGGAGCTGTTTTTT.

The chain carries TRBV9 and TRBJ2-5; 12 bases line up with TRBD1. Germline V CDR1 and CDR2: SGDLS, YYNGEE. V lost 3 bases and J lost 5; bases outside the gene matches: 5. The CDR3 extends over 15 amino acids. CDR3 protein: CASSEGTGGGETQYF. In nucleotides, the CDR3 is TGTGCCAGCAGCGAGGGGACAGGGGGCGGGGAGACCCAGTACTTC.

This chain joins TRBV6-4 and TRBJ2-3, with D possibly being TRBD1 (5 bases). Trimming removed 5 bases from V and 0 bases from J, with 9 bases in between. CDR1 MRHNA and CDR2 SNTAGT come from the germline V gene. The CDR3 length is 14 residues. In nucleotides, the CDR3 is TGTGCCAGCAGTCCGCAGGGTAGCACAGATACGCAGTATTTT. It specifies CASSPQGSTDTQYF.

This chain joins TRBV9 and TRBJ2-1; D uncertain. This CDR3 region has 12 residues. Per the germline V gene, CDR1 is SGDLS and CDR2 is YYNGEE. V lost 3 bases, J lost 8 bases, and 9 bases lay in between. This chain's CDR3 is CASSASAYEQFF. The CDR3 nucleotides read TGTGCCAGCAGCGCATCAGCCTATGAGCAGTTCTTC.